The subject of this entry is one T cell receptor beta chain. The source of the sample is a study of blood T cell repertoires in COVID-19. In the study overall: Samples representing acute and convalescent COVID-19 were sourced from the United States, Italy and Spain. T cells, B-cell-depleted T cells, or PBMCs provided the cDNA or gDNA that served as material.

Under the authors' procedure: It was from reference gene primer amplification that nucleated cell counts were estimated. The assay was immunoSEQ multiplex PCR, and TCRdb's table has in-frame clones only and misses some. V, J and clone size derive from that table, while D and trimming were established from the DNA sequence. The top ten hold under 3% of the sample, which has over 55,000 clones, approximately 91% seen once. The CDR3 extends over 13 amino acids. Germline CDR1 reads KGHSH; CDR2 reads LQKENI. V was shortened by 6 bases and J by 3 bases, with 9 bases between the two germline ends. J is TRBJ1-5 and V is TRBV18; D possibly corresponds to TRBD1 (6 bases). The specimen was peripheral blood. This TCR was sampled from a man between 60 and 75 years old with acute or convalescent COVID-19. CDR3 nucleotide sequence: TGTGCCAGCTCGGACAGTTACAATCAGCCCCAGCATTTT. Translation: CASSDSYNQPQHF.